This T cell receptor beta chain was documented in a study of T cell repertoires in cytomegalovirus infection. Study details: Public TCR beta signature analysis indicated the presence of both CMV infection and matching HLA type. Study-level results: The response measured ex vivo was dominated by TCR beta clonotypes (HLA-C-restricted and CMV-specific).

CDR3 size: 13 residues. The germline V gene encodes CDR1 SEHNR and CDR2 FQNEAQ (reference sequence). V was shortened by 10 bases and J by 3 bases, with 12 bases between the two germline ends. TCRdb analysed the reads with MiXCR anew, one entry per CDR3 protein. The sample lists 450,000 to 550,000 distinct CDR3 sequences; 16% were seen once. This clonotype has ten or more counts. Antigen unknown. The chain links TRBV7-9 to TRBJ2-2; D might be TRBD2 (6 bases). The sequence was obtained from a human donor in good health (CMV status not recorded). Some clones in this sample may be carry-over from other donors' samples. The sequenced material came from CD8+ T cells from PBMCs. The CDR3 sequence: CATRRADTGELFF. The CDR3 region has the DNA TGTGCCACCCGGAGGGCGGACACCGGGGAGCTGTTTTTT.